The following is a TCR beta chain sequence with its context. Unique molecular identifiers were incorporated when the TCRbeta library was constructed. One entry per CDR3 protein, called by TCRdb with MiXCR from the PCR reads. The sample has under 400,000 distinct CDR3 sequences; over 20% are singletons. The data derive from a study of T-cell reconstitution after alpha-beta-depleted transplantation in children. The receptor was derived from a male patient aged 5 to 17 who had a stem cell transplant for acute lymphoblastic leukemia, so the T cells may come from the graft donor. Sequencing was performed on PBMCs, mostly from graft donor cells, taken 180 days after TCRalphabeta/CD19-depleted stem cell transplant.

The CDR3 nucleotides are TGTGCCAGCAGTGAATATTGGACTAGCGACTACGAGCAGTACTTC. This sequence encodes CASSEYWTSDYEQYF. J is TRBJ2-7 and V is TRBV6-1; 9 nucleotides align to TRBD2. V gave up 2 bases and J gave up 3 bases; unmatched junction bases: 5. Germline-derived CDR1 and CDR2 are MNHNS and SASEGT. This CDR3 comprises 15 residues.